The clone carrying this T cell receptor beta chain was counted between two and nine times. What it recognizes is unknown. Germline V CDR1 and CDR2: GTSNPN, SVGIG (reference sequence). The CDR3 loop spans 11 amino acids. Trimming removed 1 base at V and 3 bases at J, with 4 bases between. The sample comes from a study of vaccination and CD4 T cells after COVID-19. About the research overall: Blood was drawn a median roughly 66 days post second dose, range 14 to 241.

Sample treatment: 10-day PBMC culture with coronavirus spike peptide pools or control peptides (ViraFEST assay). T cells were expanded with peptide pools, and expanded clonotypes were identified by TCR sequencing. Cultured CD4+ T-cell DNA underwent Oncomine TCR Beta short-read sequencing. Each CDR3 protein is one row after TCRdb ran MiXCR on the PCR reads. The sample lists approximately 11,000 distinct CDR3 sequences; less than 40% were seen once. Material for sequencing was cultured CD4+ T cells from blood. The sequence came from a human donor with COVID-19. The chain combines TRBV30 with TRBJ2-7; no reliable D call. For the CDR3, the DNA is TGTGCCTGGAGTGGAGTCTACGAGCAGTACTTC. Amino acid sequence: CAWSGVYEQYF.